Each of the 16 T cell receptor beta chains below was sequenced from the same sample in a study of T cells in Graves' hyperthyroidism and ophthalmopathy. TCR beta CDR3 sequences were amplified from RNA transcripts. The primer set for the first-round RT-PCR of the TCR CDR3 was HTBI. TCRdb called the multiplex PCR reads again in MiXCR, with one record for every CDR3 protein. The sample lists hundreds of thousands of distinct CDR3 sequences, under 30% seen once, with around 28% in the top ten. Source material: blood. The receptors come from a man between 35 and 55 years old with Graves' hyperthyroidism that later progressed to Graves' ophthalmopathy.

The DNA of the CDR3 is TGTGCCAGCAGAACCGGGACAATAAGCTATGGCTACACCTTC. This encodes CASRTGTISYGYTF. The chain recombines TRBV6-1 with TRBJ1-2, with D possibly matching TRBD1 (6 bases). Germline values: CDR1 MNHNS, CDR2 SASEGT. The CDR3 loop spans 14 amino acids. V was clipped by 6 bases and J by 4 bases, with 15 bases between them.

This clonotype was counted ten times or more. The chain links TRBV18 to TRBJ1-5, with D perhaps TRBD1 (5 bases). In germline, CDR1 is KGHSH, CDR2 LQKENI. The CDR3 covers 15 residues. Trimming removed 4 bases at V and 2 bases at J, with 12 bases between. CDR3: CASSLSGGGNQPQHF. The CDR3 nucleotides read TGTGCCAGCTCACTCTCCGGGGGGGGCAATCAGCCCCAGCATTTT.

This clonotype appeared many times. The chain couples TRBV19 to TRBJ2-7; no definite D call. Germline CDR1 LNHDA, CDR2 SQIVND (reference sequence). V dropped 4 bases and J dropped 3 bases, with 7 bases sitting between them. This CDR3 region has 12 residues. CDR3 loop: CASSKAGYEQYF. CDR3 in DNA: TGTGCCAGTAGTAAGGCCGGCTACGAGCAGTACTTC.

The chain combines TRBV28 with TRBJ2-1, with a tentative D call TRBD1 (6 bases). From germline, CDR1 is MDHEN and CDR2 SYDVKM. The V and J ends lost 6 bases and 9 bases respectively, with 15 bases between them. The CDR3 totals 13 residues. CDR3 amino acids: CASRFLQGFEQFF. CDR3 in DNA: TGTGCCAGCAGATTCCTACAGGGATTTGAGCAGTTCTTC.

This clonotype was counted between two and nine times. V usage is TRBV18 and J usage is TRBJ2-7; 9 nucleotides agree with TRBD1. Germline V gene lookup returns CDR1 KGHSH and CDR2 LQKENI. This CDR3 region has 15 residues. J lost 6 bases, V lost 1 base, and 7 bases had no gene match. In nucleotides, the CDR3 is TGTGCCAGCTCACCACTGACAGGGGGGGACTCCGAGCAGTACTTC. Translated, it gives CASSPLTGGDSEQYF.

The V gene is TRBV6-1, the J gene TRBJ2-7, with D perhaps matching TRBD1 (6 bases). V gave up 8 bases and J gave up 2 bases, with 19 bases separating them. Germline V gene data show CDR1 as MNHNS and CDR2 as SASEGT. This CDR3 is built from 15 residues. The DNA for the CDR3 is TGTGCCAGCGGTAAAGGGGGTGGGGGTCCCTACGAGCAGTACTTC. Protein: CASGKGGGGPYEQYF.

This clonotype was recorded at least ten times. This chain connects TRBV4-1 to TRBJ1-2; D is ambiguous. The CDR3 consists of 14 residues. Germline lookup yields CDR1 MGHRA and CDR2 YSYEKL. The germline V and J ends were trimmed by 1 base and 7 bases, with 13 bases remaining between them. CDR3 in amino acids: CASSQGRFAGGYTF. For the CDR3, the DNA is TGCGCCAGCAGCCAAGGGCGATTTGCGGGTGGCTACACCTTC.

This chain links TRBV12-3 or TRBV12-4 with TRBJ1-1; D is unresolved. The length of the CDR3 is 15 residues. V lost 6 bases, J lost 1 base, and 15 bases lay in between. CDR3 amino acids: CASRPGSRTNTEAFF. DNA for the CDR3: TGTGCCAGCAGACCGGGCTCCAGGACGAACACTGAAGCTTTCTTT.

This clonotype was seen only once. Here the CDR3 reads CASSYVGSNYGYTF. The CDR3 DNA is TGTGCCAGCAGTTACGTGGGTTCTAACTATGGCTACACCTTC. The chain recombines TRBV6-5 with TRBJ1-2, with unresolved D. The CDR3 loop spans 14 amino acids. Germline V gene lookup returns CDR1 MNHEY and CDR2 SVGAGI. Trimming removed 2 bases at V and 0 bases at J, with 7 bases between.

In this sample, this clonotype turned up many times. This chain connects TRBV6-5 to TRBJ1-5, with D unclear. The germline V gene has CDR1 MNHEY and CDR2 SVGAGI. Trimming removed 0 bases from V and 1 base from J, with 7 bases in between. The CDR3 contains 15 residues. CDR3 protein: CASSYSAMSNQPQHF. CDR3 DNA: TGTGCCAGCAGTTACTCAGCGATGAGCAATCAGCCCCAGCATTTT.

This clonotype was recorded many times. The gene calls are TRBV6-5 and TRBJ1-1, with D maybe TRBD1 (5 bases). CDR1 MNHEY and CDR2 SVGAGI come from the germline V gene. V was cut by 2 bases and J by 1 base, with 11 bases left in between. The CDR3 runs 15 residues. This CDR3 is CASSYDRRENTEAFF. The CDR3 DNA follows: TGTGCCAGCAGTTACGATCGCAGGGAGAACACTGAAGCTTTCTTT.

The table lists this clonotype with many counts. The chain recombines TRBV4-1 with TRBJ2-7; D may be TRBD2 (5 bases). The CDR3 sequence is 18 residues long. CDR1 is MGHRA and CDR2 is YSYEKL in the germline V gene. V was clipped by 0 bases and J by 3 bases, with 21 bases between them. The CDR3 DNA reads as TGCGCCAGCAGCCAAGAGAAGAGGGTGGCTAGCAGGCTCTACGAGCAGTACTTC. This sequence encodes CASSQEKRVASRLYEQYF.

This clonotype was seen at least ten times. V gene TRBV29-1 combines with J gene TRBJ1-5, with D possibly TRBD1 on 5 matching bases. Trimming removed 6 bases from V and 4 bases from J, with 13 bases in between. Germline-derived CDR1 and CDR2 are SQVTM and ANQGSEA. The CDR3 extends over 13 amino acids. The CDR3 protein is CSVGPGVNQPQHF. CDR3 in DNA: TGCAGCGTGGGCCCGGGGGTTAATCAGCCCCAGCATTTT.

The chain couples TRBV28 to TRBJ2-7; 8 nucleotides align to TRBD1. The CDR3 totals 17 residues. The trim removed 6 bases at V and 1 base at J, leaving 14 bases unmatched. Germline loops: CDR1 MDHEN, CDR2 SYDVKM. This chain's CDR3 is CASSFPHRDRRSYEQYF. The CDR3 region has the DNA TGTGCCAGCAGCTTTCCTCATCGGGACAGGAGGTCCTACGAGCAGTACTTC.

This chain uses TRBV10-3 with TRBJ2-5; no clear D. Germline CDR1 is ENHRY and CDR2 is SYGVKD. The CDR3 loop spans 15 amino acids. Trimming removed 0 bases at V and 5 bases at J, with 13 bases between. In nucleotides, the CDR3 is TGTGCCATCAGTGAGTCGATTGGGGTCCCGGAGACCCAGTACTTC. Translated, it gives CAISESIGVPETQYF.

This clonotype was counted at least ten times. The chain has TRBV6-1 and TRBJ2-2; 12 bases match TRBD2. This CDR3 spans 16 amino acids. Germline trimming cut 3 bases from V and 4 bases from J; bases unmatched to any gene: 3. Germline loops: CDR1 MNHNS, CDR2 SASEGT. The CDR3 region has the DNA TGTGCCAGCAGTGATGAACTAGCGGGAGGCACCGGGGAGCTGTTTTTT. Translating gives CASSDELAGGTGELFF.